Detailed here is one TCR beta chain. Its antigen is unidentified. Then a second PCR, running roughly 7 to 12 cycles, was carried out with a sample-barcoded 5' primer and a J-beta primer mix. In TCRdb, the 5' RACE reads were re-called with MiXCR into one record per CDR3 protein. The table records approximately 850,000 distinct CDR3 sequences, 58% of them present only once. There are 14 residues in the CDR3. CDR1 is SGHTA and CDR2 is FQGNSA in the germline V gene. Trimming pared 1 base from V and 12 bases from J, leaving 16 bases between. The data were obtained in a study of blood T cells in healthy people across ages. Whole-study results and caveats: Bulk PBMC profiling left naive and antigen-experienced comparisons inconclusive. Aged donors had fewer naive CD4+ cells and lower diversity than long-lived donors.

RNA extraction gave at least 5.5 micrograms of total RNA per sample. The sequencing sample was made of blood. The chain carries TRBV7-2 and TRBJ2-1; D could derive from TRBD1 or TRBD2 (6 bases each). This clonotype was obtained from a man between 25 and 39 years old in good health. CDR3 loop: CASSLVGGKLGQFF. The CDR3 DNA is TGTGCCAGCAGCTTAGTAGGGGGGAAGTTAGGGCAGTTCTTC.